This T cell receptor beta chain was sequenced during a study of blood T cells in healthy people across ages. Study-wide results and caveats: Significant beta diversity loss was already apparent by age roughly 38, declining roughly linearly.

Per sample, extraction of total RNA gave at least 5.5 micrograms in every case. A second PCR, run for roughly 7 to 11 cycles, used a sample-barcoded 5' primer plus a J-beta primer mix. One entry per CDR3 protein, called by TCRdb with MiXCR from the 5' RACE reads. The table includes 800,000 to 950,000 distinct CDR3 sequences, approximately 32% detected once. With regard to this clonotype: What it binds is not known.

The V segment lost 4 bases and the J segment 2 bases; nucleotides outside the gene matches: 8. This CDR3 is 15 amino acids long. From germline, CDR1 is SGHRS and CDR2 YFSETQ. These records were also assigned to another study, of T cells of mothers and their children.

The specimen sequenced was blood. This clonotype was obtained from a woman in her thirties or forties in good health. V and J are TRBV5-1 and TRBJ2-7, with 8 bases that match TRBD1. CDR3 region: CASSLLTGGTYEQYF. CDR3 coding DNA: TGCGCCAGCAGCCTACTAACAGGGGGGACCTACGAGCAGTACTTC.